The 19 T cell receptor beta chains below all came from one sample that was sequenced in a study of regulatory T cells in long-lasting Graves disease (dated by TCRdb to about 2021). Library creation used multiplex PCR. Sequencing used an Illumina HiSeq 4000. TCR beta libraries were built with iRepertoire HTBI primers and Arm-PCR amplification of CDR3 regions. The public reads were reprocessed in TCRdb via fastp at Q25 and MiXCR, keeping in-frame beta chains. Rows matching on CDR3 protein sequence are summarized as one entry with the most common DNA and genes. Present in this sample are under 400,000 distinct CDR3 sequences, over 15% of which were seen just once. The ten biggest clones cover roughly 30% of the sample. This specimen's time point label, per the study, means: newly diagnosed GD, antithyroid drugs for less than 3 months. For both TCR sequencing and RNA sequencing, RNA was extracted from PBMCs using TRIzol.

The sample was also reused in another study, on T cells in Graves' hyperthyroidism and ophthalmopathy.

Here the sequenced sample was peripheral blood mononuclear cells (PBMCs), taken at new diagnosis, from a patient treated with antithyroid drugs. The receptors were sampled from a man in his forties with Graves disease. Donor details come from another sample of the same person, matched by shared clones.

This clonotype was counted many times. The chain carries TRBV5-6 and TRBJ2-3, with D possibly being TRBD1 (7 bases). The germline V and J ends were trimmed by 1 base and 4 bases, with 13 bases remaining between them. The CDR3 covers 15 residues. From germline, CDR1 is SGHDT and CDR2 YYEEEE. The CDR3 DNA follows: TGTGCCAGCAGCTTGCGTCAGGGGGGCGCAGATACGCAGTATTTT. This gives the protein CASSLRQGGADTQYF.

Ten or more counts support this clonotype. This sequence joins TRBV28 and TRBJ2-2, with 9 bases lining up with TRBD2. V lost 3 bases, J lost 3 bases, and 2 bases stayed unmatched. This CDR3 has 15 amino acids. Germline assignment: CDR1 MDHEN and CDR2 SYDVKM. The CDR3 region has the DNA TGTGCCAGCAGTTTTCGACTAGCGGACACCGGGGAGCTGTTTTTT. This sequence encodes CASSFRLADTGELFF.

As DNA, the CDR3 is TGTGCCAGCAGTTACTCCCAGGGGGCGGGCGATGAGCAGTTCTTC. It is translated as CASSYSQGAGDEQFF. The rearrangement joins TRBV6-5 to TRBJ2-1, with 8 bases matching TRBD1. CDR1 and CDR2 from the germline V gene are MNHEY and SVGAGI. The junction had 6 bases not matched to a gene; V was cut back by 0 bases and J by 8 bases. This CDR3 contains 15 residues.

This clonotype was counted many times. The genes are TRBV4-3 and TRBJ2-5; D is unresolved. V gave up 3 bases and J gave up 7 bases, with 9 bases separating them. Germline assignment: CDR1 LGHNA and CDR2 YSLEER. This CDR3 is 12 amino acids long. The CDR3 bases are TGCGCCAGCAGCCATCTCGACGGGACCCAGTACTTC. This encodes CASSHLDGTQYF.

This clonotype was counted at least ten times. The chain is built from TRBV15 and TRBJ2-7, with 7 nucleotides matching TRBD2. CDR3 size: 15 residues. J was trimmed by 2 bases and V by 0 bases; bases with no gene match: 4. Germline V gene lookup returns CDR1 LNHNV and CDR2 YYDKDF (reference sequence). The CDR3 nucleotides are TGTGCCACCAGCAGAGATCGGGGGGTCACCTACGAGCAGTACTTC. It specifies CATSRDRGVTYEQYF.

This clonotype was seen a handful of times. The chain employs TRBV20-1 and TRBJ2-3; D remains unclear. Trimming took off 6 bases at V and 2 bases at J, with 18 bases between the two ends. CDR1 and CDR2 from the germline V gene are DFQATT and SNEGSKA (reference sequence). This CDR3 region has 15 residues. The CDR3 protein is CSALDKQPYTDTQYF. The CDR3 DNA is TGCAGTGCCCTGGATAAACAGCCATACACAGATACGCAGTATTTT.

This clonotype was seen ten or more times. V is TRBV14 and J is TRBJ2-3, with TRBD2 matching over 7 bases. CDR3 length: 15 amino acids. Germline trimming cut 2 bases from V and 2 bases from J; bases unmatched to any gene: 4. Per germline, CDR1 SGHDN and CDR2 FVKESK. In DNA form, the CDR3 reads TGTGCCAGCAGCCAATATGGGGACTACACAGATACGCAGTATTTT. Encoded protein: CASSQYGDYTDTQYF.

V usage is TRBV6-5 and J usage is TRBJ1-1; D might be TRBD1 (6 bases). Trimming removed 4 bases at V and 6 bases at J, with 21 bases between. The CDR3 consists of 16 residues. Germline CDR1 reads MNHEY; CDR2 reads SVGAGI. The CDR3 sequence is CASSSPRITGLPEAFF. The CDR3 DNA follows: TGTGCCAGCAGTTCGCCACGTATCACAGGGTTACCTGAAGCTTTCTTT.

In the case of this clonotype: A much larger clonotype is one base distant, so this may be a read error. The rearrangement uses TRBV28 and TRBJ1-6; TRBD1 agrees at 9 bases. The CDR3 runs to 19 residues. Germline V lookup: CDR1 MDHEN, CDR2 SYDVKM. V was pared by 11 bases and J by 0 bases, with 17 bases of the junction left unmatched. The CDR3 spells CAGIASTGTGSSYNSPLHF. CDR3 in DNA: TGTGCCGGCATCGCCTCTACCGGGACAGGGAGCTCCTATAATTCACCCCTCCACTTT.

This clonotype was detected ten times or more. This sequence joins TRBV2 and TRBJ2-3; 9 nucleotides align to TRBD2. V lost 6 bases and J lost 7; bases outside the gene matches: 11. The CDR3 totals 15 residues. Germline V lookup: CDR1 SNHLY, CDR2 FYNNEI. The CDR3 protein is CASRSMAGGPNTQYF. In nucleotides, the CDR3 is TGTGCCAGCAGGTCAATGGCGGGGGGGCCAAATACGCAGTATTTT.

This clonotype was counted only a few times. The chain has TRBV20-1 and TRBJ1-4; D gene uncertain. The V end was cut by 6 bases, the J end by 0 bases, with 14 bases between. CDR1 and CDR2 from the germline V gene are DFQATT and SNEGSKA (reference sequence). CDR3 length: 15 residues. The CDR3 region is CSASREATTNEKLFF. The CDR3 DNA sequence: TGCAGTGCCTCCCGAGAGGCGACAACTAATGAAAAACTGTTTTTT.

This clonotype showed up just a few times. The V call is TRBV28, the J call TRBJ2-7, with 10 positions matching TRBD1. CDR1 and CDR2 from the germline V gene are MDHEN and SYDVKM. V dropped 3 bases and J dropped 2; count of bases not matched to a gene: 4. CDR3 length equals 15 residues. CDR3 DNA sequence: TGTGCCAGCAGTTTTCTCGGGACAGGGGCCTACGAGCAGTACTTC. It translates to CASSFLGTGAYEQYF. The full variable domain, its missing parts supplied by reference TRBV28 and TRBJ2-7, is DVKVTQSSRYLVKRTGEKVFLECVQDMDHENMFWYRQDPGLGLRLIYFSYDVKMKEKGDIPEGYSVSREKKERFSLILESASTNQTSMYLCASSFLGTGAYEQYFGPGTRLTVT.

The sample holds many counts of this clonotype. The CDR3 reads CASSPTYRDTEAFF. CDR3 bases: TGTGCCAGCTCCCCCACGTACCGGGACACTGAAGCTTTCTTT. This chain uses TRBV11-2 with TRBJ1-1; no firm D call. Germline V gene data show CDR1 as SGHAT and CDR2 as FQNNGV. The length of the CDR3 is 14 residues. V shed 8 bases and J shed 3 bases, with 16 bases lying between them.

Many counts were recorded for this clonotype. This sequence joins TRBV2 and TRBJ2-3; D remains unclear. V was cut by 4 bases and J by 0 bases, with 5 bases left in between. CDR3 length equals 13 residues. Germline CDR1 and CDR2: SNHLY and FYNNEI. CDR3 DNA: TGTGCCAGCAGTGCTGAGAGCACAGATACGCAGTATTTT. This sequence encodes CASSAESTDTQYF.

There are a few counts of this clonotype. A much larger clone differs by one base, so this may be a read error. V usage is TRBV7-2 and J usage is TRBJ2-3; D call uncertain. Looked up from germline, CDR1 is SGHTA and CDR2 is FQGNSA. Trimming took 5 bases from V and 1 from J, leaving 7 bases between them. The CDR3 is 13 residues long. The CDR3 spells CTSSRDRTDTQYF. The CDR3 DNA follows: TGTACCAGCAGCCGAGACCGCACAGATACGCAGTATTTT.

The chain is built from TRBV19 and TRBJ2-3; 9 nucleotides agree with TRBD2. CDR1 LNHDA and CDR2 SQIVND come from the germline V gene (reference sequence). The CDR3 covers 16 residues. V shed 7 bases, J shed 3 bases, and the junction held 11 bases outside the gene matches. CDR3 loop: CASTAGAGGLTDTQYF. CDR3 nucleotide sequence: TGTGCCAGTACCGCGGGAGCGGGGGGCCTTACAGATACGCAGTATTTT.

This clonotype occurred many times. The V call is TRBV4-2, the J call TRBJ1-4, with TRBD1 matching over 7 bases. The CDR3 totals 17 residues. Germline V gene lookup returns CDR1 LGHNA and CDR2 YNFKEQ. J lost 4 bases, V lost 2 bases, and 10 bases had no gene match. The CDR3: CASSQLGGQAYNEKLFF. DNA of the CDR3: TGTGCCAGCAGCCAACTCGGCGGACAGGCCTATAATGAAAAACTGTTTTTT.

Many counts were recorded for this clonotype. V usage is TRBV28 and J usage is TRBJ1-2; 8 positions agree with TRBD1. From germline, CDR1 is MDHEN and CDR2 SYDVKM. Unmatched junction bases numbered 3, after V lost 2 bases and J lost 7 bases. The CDR3 is 13 amino acids. CDR3 in DNA: TGTGCCAGCAGTTTAAACAGGGGGGGTGGCTACACCTTC. It codes for CASSLNRGGGYTF.

The chain recombines TRBV6-5 with TRBJ2-7; TRBD1 is a possible D gene (7 bases). The CDR3 contains 14 residues. Deletions cut 4 bases from V and 5 bases from J, with 15 bases between. Germline CDR1 reads MNHEY; CDR2 reads SVGAGI. The CDR3 reads CASSLRQGLNEQYF. The CDR3 coding sequence is TGTGCCAGCAGTTTACGACAGGGACTGAACGAGCAGTACTTC.